This T cell receptor beta chain originates from a study of blood T cell repertoires in COVID-19. Overall study context: T cells, B-cell-depleted T cells, or PBMCs provided the cDNA or gDNA that served as material.

Clones were read by immunoSEQ multiplex PCR, and TCRdb kept only the in-frame ones, dropping some. The sample has 300,000 or so clones; around nine tenths are singletons. This CDR3 has 14 residues. V lost 2 bases and J lost 6, with 10 bases in between. Germline lookup yields CDR1 SGHTA and CDR2 FQGNSA. The age range of participants was about 18 to 95 years, with residence in approximately 25 US areas. The chain carries TRBV7-2 and TRBJ1-4, with a tentative D call TRBD1 (5 bases). Sample: PBMCs or T cells enriched from blood (not recorded which). The clonotype comes from a man in his 60s who had recovered from COVID-19. The CDR3 DNA is TGTGCCAGCAGCTTACAGGGCGGGGATGAAAAACTGTTTTTT. It specifies CASSLQGGDEKLFF.